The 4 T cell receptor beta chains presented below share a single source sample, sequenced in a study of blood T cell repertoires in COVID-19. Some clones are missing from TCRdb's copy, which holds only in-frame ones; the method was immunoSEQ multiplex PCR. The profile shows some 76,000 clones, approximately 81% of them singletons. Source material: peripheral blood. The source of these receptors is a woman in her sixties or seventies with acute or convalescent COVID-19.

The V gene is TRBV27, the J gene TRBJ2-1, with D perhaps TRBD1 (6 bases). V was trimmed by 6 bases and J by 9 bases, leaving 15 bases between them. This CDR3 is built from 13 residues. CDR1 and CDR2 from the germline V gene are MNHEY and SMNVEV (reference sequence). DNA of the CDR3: TGTGCCAGCAGACCCGGACAGTATAGTGAGCAGTTCTTC. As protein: CASRPGQYSEQFF.

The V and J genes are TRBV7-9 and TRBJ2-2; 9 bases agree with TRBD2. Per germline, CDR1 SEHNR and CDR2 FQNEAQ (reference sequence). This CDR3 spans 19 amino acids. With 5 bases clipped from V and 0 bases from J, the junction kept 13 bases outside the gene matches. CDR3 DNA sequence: TGTGCCAGCAGCCACCCGAGAAGCGGGGGGCCAACGAACACCGGGGAGCTGTTTTTT. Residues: CASSHPRSGGPTNTGELFF.

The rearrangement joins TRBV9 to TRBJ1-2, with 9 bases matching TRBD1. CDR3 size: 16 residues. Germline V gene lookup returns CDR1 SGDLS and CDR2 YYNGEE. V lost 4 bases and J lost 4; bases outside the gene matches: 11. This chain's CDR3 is CASSYYPGGQGYGYTF. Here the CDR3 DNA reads TGTGCCAGCAGCTACTACCCGGGGGGACAGGGCTATGGCTACACCTTC.

This CDR3 is CASSQAQGVSNTEAFF. CDR3 bases: TGCGCCAGCAGCCAAGCACAGGGGGTTTCGAACACTGAAGCTTTCTTT. The gene calls are TRBV4-1 and TRBJ1-1; 8 bases line up with TRBD1. Trimming took 1 base from V and 1 from J; bases not matched to a gene: 5. CDR1 and CDR2 (germline): MGHRA, YSYEKL. The length of the CDR3 is 16 residues.